This T cell receptor beta chain was sequenced for a study of blood T cell repertoires in COVID-19. The Seattle site enrolled patients during active infection and followed them longitudinally. Using immunoSEQ multiplex PCR, the repertoire was profiled, and TCRdb retains in-frame clones only, with some absent. The sample includes tens of thousands of clones, about 83% of them seen just once. In germline, CDR1 is GTSNPN, CDR2 SVGIG (reference sequence). The CDR3 is 19 residues long. Trimming cost V 0 bases and J 4 bases; bases outside gene matches: 19. The rearrangement uses TRBV30 and TRBJ2-3; 7 bases map to TRBD2. The receptor comes from a woman aged 55 to 70 with COVID-19, enrolled during active disease. The specimen sequenced was peripheral blood. The CDR3 bases are TGTGCCTGGAGTGTCTTTGCTAGCGGAAGGCGTTTCTTCGCAGATACGCAGTATTTT. This sequence encodes CAWSVFASGRRFFADTQYF.